Shown below are 15 T cell receptor beta chains from a single sample sequenced in a study of blood T cells in healthy people across ages. For the second PCR, which ran for roughly 6 to 12 cycles, a sample-barcoded 5' primer and a J-beta primer mix were used. MiXCR, run by TCRdb on the 5' RACE reads, gives a single entry per CDR3 protein. The sample includes 1.5 million to 2 million distinct CDR3 sequences, roughly 49% of them seen just once. Sequenced: blood. These receptor sequences come from a woman aged 40 to 50 in good health.

Comments on this clonotype: Its ends do not fully match the called genes, so a read error is possible. The chain recombines TRBV5-1 with TRBJ1-1, with D maybe TRBD1 (5 bases). Germline assignment: CDR1 SGHRS and CDR2 YFSETQ. The CDR3 spans 13 residues. The CDR3 region has the DNA TGTGCCAGCAGTTCCGTTGGGGGCACTGAAGCTTTCTTT. It translates to CASSSVGGTEAFF.

The chain is built from TRBV6-2 or TRBV6-3 and TRBJ1-2; D gene uncertain. Germline values: CDR1 MNHEY, CDR2 SVGEGT. Deletions cut 7 bases from V and 4 bases from J, with 13 bases between. This CDR3 region has 13 residues. This chain's CDR3 is CASTEDGRYGYTF. The CDR3 DNA is TGTGCCAGCACCGAGGACGGCCGCTATGGCTACACCTTC.

The rearrangement links TRBV18 to TRBJ2-4; possibly TRBD1 for D (6 bases). Judging by the DNA end, TRBJ2-7 fits better; the J call may be wrong. Germline V gene data show CDR1 as KGHSH and CDR2 as LQKENI. The CDR3 length is 16 residues. The CDR3 reads CASSPLATGLINEQYF. The CDR3, as DNA: TGTGCCAGCTCACCACTGGCGACAGGATTGATCAACGAGCAGTACTTC.

This clonotype was found a few times. The chain joins TRBV20-1 to TRBJ2-7, with 9 bases matching TRBD1. The germline V gene has CDR1 DFQATT and CDR2 SNEGSKA (reference sequence). The CDR3 extends over 15 amino acids. With 3 bases clipped from V and 2 bases from J, the junction kept 8 bases outside the gene matches. Here the CDR3 DNA reads TGCAGTGCTAGCCCCCGGACAGGGGACCCCTACGAGCAGTACTTC. Its translation: CSASPRTGDPYEQYF.

This sequence joins TRBV12-3 or TRBV12-4 and TRBJ1-6; D gene unclear. The CDR3 extends over 14 amino acids. The ends were cut back, 1 base at V and 7 bases at J, with 8 bases in the middle. The CDR3 spells CASSLEVLNSPLHF. DNA of the CDR3: TGTGCCAGCAGTTTAGAAGTTTTGAATTCACCCCTCCACTTT.

This clonotype has a handful of counts. This rearrangement joins TRBV6-5 to TRBJ2-3; TRBD1 agrees at 7 bases. V shed 6 bases, J shed 7 bases, and the junction held 7 bases outside the gene matches. CDR3 length: 13 residues. CDR1 MNHEY and CDR2 SVGAGI come from the germline V gene. CDR3 DNA: TGTGCCAGCAGCAGACAGGGAGTGAATACGCAGTATTTT. It yields the protein CASSRQGVNTQYF.

This chain connects TRBV12-3 or TRBV12-4 to TRBJ2-7; no reliable D call. Trimming took 3 bases from V and 0 from J, leaving 9 bases between them. The CDR3 runs to 14 residues. CDR3 bases: TGTGCCAGCAGTTTTTCACGGATCTCCTACGAGCAGTACTTC. Its translation is CASSFSRISYEQYF.

This clonotype was counted once. V and J are TRBV3-1 and TRBJ2-5, with a tentative D call TRBD2 (8 bases). Germline CDR1 LGHDT, CDR2 YNNKEL (reference sequence). CDR3 length: 16 residues. Deletions cut 4 bases from V and 11 bases from J, with 26 bases between. The DNA of the CDR3 is TGTGCCAGCAGCCTCACTCCGGGACTAGGGGGCAATGAGCAGTACTTC. It translates to CASSLTPGLGGNEQYF.

The chain is built from TRBV4-1 and TRBJ1-2; D uncertain. V dropped 3 bases and J dropped 10 bases, with 12 bases sitting between them. This CDR3 has 12 amino acids. CDR1 and CDR2 (germline): MGHRA, YSYEKL. The CDR3 spells CASSHPTASYTF. The CDR3 nucleotides read TGCGCCAGCAGCCACCCGACGGCCTCCTACACCTTC.

The chain has TRBV28 and TRBJ2-4; D ambiguous. The CDR3 contains 13 residues. The V end lost 5 bases, the J end lost 2 bases, and 7 bases lay between the germline ends. CDR1 and CDR2 from the germline V gene are MDHEN and SYDVKM. CDR3 coding DNA: TGTGCCAGCAGTCAGAGGACCAAAAACATTCAGTACTTC. Translated: CASSQRTKNIQYF.

This clonotype was observed a few times. The chain is built from TRBV4-2 and TRBJ2-4, with TRBD1 matching 9 bases. This CDR3 has 19 residues. J gave up 0 bases and V 3 bases, and 12 bases lay outside the gene matches. Germline CDR1 LGHNA, CDR2 YNFKEQ. DNA for the CDR3: TGTGCCAGCAGCCAGGCTCGGACAGGGGCGACCCTAGCCAAAAACATTCAGTACTTC. It codes for CASSQARTGATLAKNIQYF.

The chain recombines TRBV20-1 with TRBJ2-7; D unclear. V was shortened by 4 bases and J by 0 bases, with 19 bases between the two germline ends. Germline V CDR1 and CDR2: DFQATT, SNEGSKA (reference sequence). There are 16 residues in the CDR3. The CDR3 is CSAKYYGIQSSYEQYF. The CDR3 nucleotides read TGCAGTGCTAAATATTATGGGATCCAGAGCTCCTACGAGCAGTACTTC.

The chain combines TRBV7-2 with TRBJ2-3; TRBD1 might be the D (5 bases). This CDR3 spans 16 amino acids. CDR1 is SGHTA and CDR2 is FQGNSA in the germline V gene. Between the trimmed V and J ends, which lost 5 bases and 5 bases, there was a span of 20 bases. CDR3 loop: CASSRSGSPGGDTQYF. In DNA, the CDR3 is TGTGCCAGCAGCAGATCAGGGTCCCCGGGTGGAGATACGCAGTATTTT.

The chain recombines TRBV20-1 with TRBJ1-2; weak D call: TRBD1 (5 bases). Germline CDR1 is DFQATT and CDR2 is SNEGSKA (reference sequence). The CDR3 contains 14 residues. Trimming shortened V by 0 bases and J by 4 bases, and 12 bases separated the two germline ends. The CDR3 nucleotides are TGCAGTGCTAGAGATTTAGGGACCCTCTATGGCTACACCTTC. The encoded protein is CSARDLGTLYGYTF.

The chain recombines TRBV4-1 with TRBJ2-7; D is uncertain. The CDR3 consists of 15 residues. V was clipped by 1 base and J by 3 bases, with 13 bases between them. CDR1 MGHRA and CDR2 YSYEKL come from the germline V gene. Written as DNA, the CDR3 is TGCGCCAGCAGCCAAGTTCGGCAGGTGAACTACGAGCAGTACTTC. It encodes CASSQVRQVNYEQYF.